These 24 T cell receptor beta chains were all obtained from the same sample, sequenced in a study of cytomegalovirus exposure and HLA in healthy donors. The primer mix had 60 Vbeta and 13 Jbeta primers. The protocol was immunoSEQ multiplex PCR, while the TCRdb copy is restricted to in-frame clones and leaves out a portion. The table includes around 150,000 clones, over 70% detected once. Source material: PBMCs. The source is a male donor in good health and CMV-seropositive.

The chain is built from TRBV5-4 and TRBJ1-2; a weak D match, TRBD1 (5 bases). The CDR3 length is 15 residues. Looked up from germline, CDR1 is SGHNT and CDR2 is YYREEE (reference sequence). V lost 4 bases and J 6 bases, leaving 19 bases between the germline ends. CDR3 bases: TGTGCCAGCAGCGCTATCGGGCAGGGTTGGCATGGCTACACCTTC. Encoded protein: CASSAIGQGWHGYTF. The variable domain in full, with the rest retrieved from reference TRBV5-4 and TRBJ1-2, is ETGVTQSPTHLIKTRGQQVTLRCSSQSGHNTVSWYQQALGQGPQFIFQYYREEENGRGNFPPRFSGLQFPNYSSELNVNALELDDSALYLCASSAIGQGWHGYTFGSGTRLTVV.

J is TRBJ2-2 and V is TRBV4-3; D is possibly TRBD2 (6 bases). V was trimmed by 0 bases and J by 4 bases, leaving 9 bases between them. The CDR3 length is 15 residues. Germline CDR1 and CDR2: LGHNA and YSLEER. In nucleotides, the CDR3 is TGCGCCAGCAGCCAAGATCGGCGGGGCACCGGGGAGCTGTTTTTT. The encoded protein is CASSQDRRGTGELFF.

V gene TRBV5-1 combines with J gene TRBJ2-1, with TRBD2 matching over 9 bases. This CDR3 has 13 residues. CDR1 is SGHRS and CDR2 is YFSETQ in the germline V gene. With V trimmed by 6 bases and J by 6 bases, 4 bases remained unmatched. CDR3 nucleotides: TGCGCCAGCAATCCACTAGCGGGCAATGAGCAGTTCTTC. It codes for CASNPLAGNEQFF.

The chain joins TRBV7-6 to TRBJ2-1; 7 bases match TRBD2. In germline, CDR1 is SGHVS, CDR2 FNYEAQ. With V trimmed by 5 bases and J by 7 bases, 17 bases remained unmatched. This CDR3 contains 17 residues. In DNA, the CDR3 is TGTGCCAGCAGCCCTTACACGGGAGCGGGGCCTTTGAATGAGCAGTTCTTC. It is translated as CASSPYTGAGPLNEQFF.

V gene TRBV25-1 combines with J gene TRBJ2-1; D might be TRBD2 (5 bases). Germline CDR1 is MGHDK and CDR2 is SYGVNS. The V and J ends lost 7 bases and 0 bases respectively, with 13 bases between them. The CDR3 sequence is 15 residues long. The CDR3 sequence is CASIGFGSSYNEQFF. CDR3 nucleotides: TGTGCCAGCATCGGCTTTGGGAGCTCCTACAATGAGCAGTTCTTC.

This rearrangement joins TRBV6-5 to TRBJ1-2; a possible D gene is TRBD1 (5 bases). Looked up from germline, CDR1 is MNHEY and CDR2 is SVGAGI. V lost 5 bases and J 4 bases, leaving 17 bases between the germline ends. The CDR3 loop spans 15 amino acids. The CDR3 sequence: CASSPRGVYTYGYTF. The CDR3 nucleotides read TGTGCCAGCAGTCCCCGGGGGGTTTACACCTATGGCTACACCTTC.

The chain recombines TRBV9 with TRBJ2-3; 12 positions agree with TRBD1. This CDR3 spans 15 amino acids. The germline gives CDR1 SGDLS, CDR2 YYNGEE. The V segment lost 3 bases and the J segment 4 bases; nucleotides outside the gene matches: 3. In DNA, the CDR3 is TGTGCCAGCAGCGCCGGGACAGGGGGCCCAGATACGCAGTATTTT. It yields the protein CASSAGTGGPDTQYF. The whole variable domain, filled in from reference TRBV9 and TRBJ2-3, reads DSGVTQTPKHLITATGQRVTLRCSPRSGDLSVYWYQQSLDQGLQFLIQYYNGEERAKGNILERFSAQQFPDLHSELNLSSLELGDSALYFCASSAGTGGPDTQYFGPGTRLTVL.

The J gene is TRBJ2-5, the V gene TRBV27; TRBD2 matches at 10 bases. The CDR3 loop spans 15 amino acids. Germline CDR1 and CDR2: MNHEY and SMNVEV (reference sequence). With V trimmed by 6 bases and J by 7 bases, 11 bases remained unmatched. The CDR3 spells CASSSGVAGGGTQYF. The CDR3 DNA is TGTGCCAGCAGCTCCGGAGTAGCGGGGGGCGGGACCCAGTACTTC.

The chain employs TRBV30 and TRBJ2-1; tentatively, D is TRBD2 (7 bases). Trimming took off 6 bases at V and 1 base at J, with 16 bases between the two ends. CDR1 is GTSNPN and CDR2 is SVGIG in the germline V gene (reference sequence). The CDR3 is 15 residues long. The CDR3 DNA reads TGTGCCTGCCCCCGGGGAGGGGGATCCTACAATGAGCAGTTCTTC. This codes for CACPRGGGSYNEQFF.

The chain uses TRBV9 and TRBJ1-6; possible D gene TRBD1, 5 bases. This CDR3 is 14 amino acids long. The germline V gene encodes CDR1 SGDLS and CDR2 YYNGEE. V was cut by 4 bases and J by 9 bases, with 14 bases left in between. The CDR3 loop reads CASSPRGEFSPLHF. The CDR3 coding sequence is TGTGCCAGCAGCCCCCGGGGGGAGTTTTCACCCCTCCACTTT. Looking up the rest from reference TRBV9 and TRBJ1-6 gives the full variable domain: DSGVTQTPKHLITATGQRVTLRCSPRSGDLSVYWYQQSLDQGLQFLIQYYNGEERAKGNILERFSAQQFPDLHSELNLSSLELGDSALYFCASSPRGEFSPLHFGNGTRLTVT.

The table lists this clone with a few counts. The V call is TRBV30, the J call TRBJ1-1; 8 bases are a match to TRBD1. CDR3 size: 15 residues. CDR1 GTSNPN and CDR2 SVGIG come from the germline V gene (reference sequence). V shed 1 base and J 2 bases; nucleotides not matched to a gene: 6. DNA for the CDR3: TGTGCCTGGAGTGGACCGACAGGGGTCAACACTGAAGCTTTCTTT. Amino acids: CAWSGPTGVNTEAFF. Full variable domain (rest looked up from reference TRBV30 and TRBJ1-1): SQTIHQWPATLVQPVGSPLSLECTVEGTSNPNLYWYRQAAGRGLQLLFYSVGIGQISSEVPQNLSASRPQDRQFILSSKKLLLSDSGFYLCAWSGPTGVNTEAFFGQGTRLTVV.

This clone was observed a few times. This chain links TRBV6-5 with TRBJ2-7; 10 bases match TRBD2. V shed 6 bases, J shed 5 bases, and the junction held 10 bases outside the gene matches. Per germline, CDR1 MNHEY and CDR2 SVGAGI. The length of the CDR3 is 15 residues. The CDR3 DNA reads TGTGCCAGCAGGACAGACAGGGGACTAGCGCACGAGCAGTACTTC. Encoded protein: CASRTDRGLAHEQYF.

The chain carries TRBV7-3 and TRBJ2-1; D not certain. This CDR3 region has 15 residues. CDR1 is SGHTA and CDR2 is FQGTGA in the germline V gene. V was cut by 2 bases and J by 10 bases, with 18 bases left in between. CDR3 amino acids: CASSLGRRGVEEQFF. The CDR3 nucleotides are TGTGCCAGCAGCTTAGGCCGTCGAGGAGTCGAGGAGCAGTTCTTC.

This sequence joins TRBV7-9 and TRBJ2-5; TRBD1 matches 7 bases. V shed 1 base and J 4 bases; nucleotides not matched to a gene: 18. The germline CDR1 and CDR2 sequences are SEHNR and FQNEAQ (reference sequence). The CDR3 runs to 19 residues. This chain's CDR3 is CASSLGQYSVQGSLETQYF. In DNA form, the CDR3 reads TGTGCCAGCAGCTTAGGCCAATATAGTGTACAGGGGTCCCTAGAGACCCAGTACTTC. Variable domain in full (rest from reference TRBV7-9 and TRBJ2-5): DTGVSQNPRHKITKRGQNVTFRCDPISEHNRLYWYRQTLGQGPEFLTYFQNEAQLEKSRLLSDRFSAERPKGSFSTLEIQRTEQGDSAMYLCASSLGQYSVQGSLETQYFGPGTRLLVL.

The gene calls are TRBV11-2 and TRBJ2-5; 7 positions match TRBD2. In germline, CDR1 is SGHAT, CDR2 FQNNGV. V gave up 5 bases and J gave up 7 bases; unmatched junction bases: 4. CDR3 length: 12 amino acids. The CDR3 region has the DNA TGTGCCAGCAGCCCGCCGGGGGGGACCCAGTACTTC. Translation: CASSPPGGTQYF.

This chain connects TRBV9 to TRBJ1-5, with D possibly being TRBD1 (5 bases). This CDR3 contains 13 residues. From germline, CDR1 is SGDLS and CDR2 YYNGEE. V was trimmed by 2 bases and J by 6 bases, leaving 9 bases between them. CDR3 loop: CASSVGGVQPQHF. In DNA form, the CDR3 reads TGTGCCAGCAGCGTCGGGGGAGTTCAGCCCCAGCATTTT.

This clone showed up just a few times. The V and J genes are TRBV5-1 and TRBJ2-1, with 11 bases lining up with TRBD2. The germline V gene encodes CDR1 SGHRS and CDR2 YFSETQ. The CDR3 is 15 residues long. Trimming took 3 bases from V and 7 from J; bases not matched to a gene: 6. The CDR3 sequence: CASSYSGGAGNEQFF. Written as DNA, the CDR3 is TGCGCCAGCAGCTATAGCGGGGGGGCCGGGAATGAGCAGTTCTTC.

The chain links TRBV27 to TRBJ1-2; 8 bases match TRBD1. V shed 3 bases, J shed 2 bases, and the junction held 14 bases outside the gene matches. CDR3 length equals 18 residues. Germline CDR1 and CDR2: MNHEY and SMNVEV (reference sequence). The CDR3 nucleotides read TGTGCCAGCAGTTTGGTCGGACAGGGCCGGTCAGAAAACTATGGCTACACCTTC. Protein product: CASSLVGQGRSENYGYTF.

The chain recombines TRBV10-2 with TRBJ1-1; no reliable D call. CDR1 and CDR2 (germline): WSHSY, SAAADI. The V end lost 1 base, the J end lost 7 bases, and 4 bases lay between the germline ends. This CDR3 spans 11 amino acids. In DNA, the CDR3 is TGCGCCAGCAGTGAGTATAATGAAGCTTTCTTT. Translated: CASSEYNEAFF.

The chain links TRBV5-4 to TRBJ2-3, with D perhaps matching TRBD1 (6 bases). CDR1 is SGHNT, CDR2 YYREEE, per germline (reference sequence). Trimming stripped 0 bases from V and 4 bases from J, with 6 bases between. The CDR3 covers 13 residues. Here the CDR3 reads CASSLAGADTQYF. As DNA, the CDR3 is TGTGCCAGCAGCTTGGCAGGGGCAGATACGCAGTATTTT. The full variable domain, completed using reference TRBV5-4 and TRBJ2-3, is ETGVTQSPTHLIKTRGQQVTLRCSSQSGHNTVSWYQQALGQGPQFIFQYYREEENGRGNFPPRFSGLQFPNYSSELNVNALELDDSALYLCASSLAGADTQYFGPGTRLTVL.

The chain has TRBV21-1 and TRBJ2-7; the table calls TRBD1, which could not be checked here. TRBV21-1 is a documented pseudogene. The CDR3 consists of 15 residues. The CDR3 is CASRYRDRGAYKQYF. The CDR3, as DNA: TGTGCCAGCAGATACCGGGACAGGGGGGCCTATAAGCAGTACTTC.

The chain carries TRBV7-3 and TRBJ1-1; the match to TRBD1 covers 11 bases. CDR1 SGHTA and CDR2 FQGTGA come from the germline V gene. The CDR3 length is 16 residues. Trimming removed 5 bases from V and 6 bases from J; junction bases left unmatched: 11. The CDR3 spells CASSIRPRGQGAEAFF. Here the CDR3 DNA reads TGTGCCAGCAGCATAAGGCCGAGGGGACAGGGGGCTGAAGCTTTCTTT.

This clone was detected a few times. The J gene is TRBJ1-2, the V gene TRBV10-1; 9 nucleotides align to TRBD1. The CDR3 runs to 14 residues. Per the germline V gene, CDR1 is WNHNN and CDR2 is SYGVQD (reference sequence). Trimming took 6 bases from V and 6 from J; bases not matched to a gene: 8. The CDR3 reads CASSLTGGEDGYTF. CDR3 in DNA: TGCGCCAGCAGCCTAACAGGGGGCGAGGATGGCTACACCTTC.

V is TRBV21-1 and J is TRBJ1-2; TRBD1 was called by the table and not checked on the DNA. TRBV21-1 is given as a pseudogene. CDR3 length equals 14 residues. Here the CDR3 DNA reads TGTGCCAGCAGCCTAACACAGGGTTCTTCGAGCTACACCTTC. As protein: CASSLTQGSSSYTF.